The T cell receptor (beta chain) described here comes from a study of metastatic and nonmetastatic thyroid tumors. At the level of the study: Patients with malignant and benign thyroid disease provided blood and tumor or nodule tissue, whose repertoires were compared. Findings and caveats of the study: According to reports, the diversity of TCR beta was significantly higher in malignant thyroid tumors than in benign nodules, and this held in both blood and tumor samples.

Ten or more counts support this clone. Antigen unknown. TCRdb re-called the PCR reads via MiXCR. The sample has over 30,000 clones; around 32% are singletons. Patients underwent thyroid surgery, and none had received any treatment before it. Germline loops: CDR1 KGHDR, CDR2 SFDVKD. V lost 5 bases and J lost 2, with 13 bases in between. CDR3 length: 15 residues. This TCR came from a female donor with papillary thyroid cancer or a benign thyroid nodule (not recorded which). Some clones in this sample may be carry-over from other donors' samples. V usage is TRBV24-1 and J usage is TRBJ2-3; D gene unclear. The specimen sequenced was blood. The CDR3 DNA follows: TGTGCCACCAGTGTACTTTCGGGCCACACAGATACGCAGTATTTT. Translating it yields CATSVLSGHTDTQYF.